This TCR beta chain was retrieved from a study of blood T cell repertoires in COVID-19. Profiled with immunoSEQ multiplex PCR; TCRdb holds only in-frame clones, not every one. The profile covers about 98,000 clones, with 81% appearing a single time and roughly 4% taken by the ten largest. This clone appeared once. The CDR3 sequence is 18 residues long. Germline values: CDR1 LNHDA, CDR2 SQIVND (reference sequence). The germline V and J ends were trimmed by 5 bases and 0 bases, with 17 bases remaining between them. This clonotype was obtained from a man aged 60 to 75 with acute or convalescent COVID-19. Sequencing was done on a sample of peripheral blood. The V and J genes are TRBV19 and TRBJ2-6; D possibly corresponds to TRBD1 (6 bases). The CDR3 DNA is TGTGCCAGTAGTTCATACAGGGACCTTCACTCTGGGGCCAACGTCCTGACTTTC. This sequence encodes CASSSYRDLHSGANVLTF. The variable domain in full, completed from reference TRBV19 and TRBJ2-6, reads DGGITQSPKYLFRKEGQNVTLSCEQNLNHDAMYWYRQDPGQGLRLIYYSQIVNDFQKGDIAEGYSVSREKKESFPLTVTSAQKNPTAFYLCASSSYRDLHSGANVLTFGAGSRLTVL.